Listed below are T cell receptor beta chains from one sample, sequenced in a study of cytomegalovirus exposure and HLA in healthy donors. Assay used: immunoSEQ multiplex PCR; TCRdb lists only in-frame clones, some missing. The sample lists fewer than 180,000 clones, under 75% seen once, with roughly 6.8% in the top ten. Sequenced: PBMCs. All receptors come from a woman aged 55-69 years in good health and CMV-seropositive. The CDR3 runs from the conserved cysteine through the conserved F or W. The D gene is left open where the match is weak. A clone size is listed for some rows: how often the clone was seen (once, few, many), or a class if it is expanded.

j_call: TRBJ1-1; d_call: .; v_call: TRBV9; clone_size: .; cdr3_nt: TGTGCCAGCAGCGTGGAATTCGAGGCAGCTAACATGAACACTGAAGCTTTCTTT; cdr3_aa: CASSVEFEAANMNTEAFF
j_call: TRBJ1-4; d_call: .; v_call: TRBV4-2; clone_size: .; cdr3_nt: TGTGCCAGCAGCCACGGTGAGGGGAGGACTAATGAAAAACTGTTTTTT; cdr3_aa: CASSHGEGRTNEKLFF
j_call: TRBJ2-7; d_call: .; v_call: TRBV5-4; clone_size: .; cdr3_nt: TGTGCCAGCAGCTTGGATACCTCCTACGAGCAGTACTTC; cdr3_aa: CASSLDTSYEQYF
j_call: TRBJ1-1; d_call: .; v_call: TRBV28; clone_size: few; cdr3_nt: TGTGCCAGCAGCCCTATATTGGCTTCCAGGGCCCTGGGCACTGAAGCTTTCTTT; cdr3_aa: CASSPILASRALGTEAFF
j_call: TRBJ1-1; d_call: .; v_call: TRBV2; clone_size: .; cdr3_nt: TGTGCCAGCAGTCAGGGGCCAGGGACTGAAGCTTTCTTT; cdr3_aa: CASSQGPGTEAFF
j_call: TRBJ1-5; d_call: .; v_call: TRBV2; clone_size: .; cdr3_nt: TGTGCCAGCACCGAGATTTATGGCAATCAGCCCCAGCATTTT; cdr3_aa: CASTEIYGNQPQHF
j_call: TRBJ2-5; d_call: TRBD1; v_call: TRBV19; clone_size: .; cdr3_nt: TGTGCCAGTAGCCGACAGGGCCCCCAAGAGACCCAGTACTTC; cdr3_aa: CASSRQGPQETQYF
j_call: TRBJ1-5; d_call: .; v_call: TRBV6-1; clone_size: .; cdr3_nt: TGTGCCAGCAGTGAAGGGGCAGGAATTAGCAATCAGCCCCAGCATTTT; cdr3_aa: CASSEGAGISNQPQHF
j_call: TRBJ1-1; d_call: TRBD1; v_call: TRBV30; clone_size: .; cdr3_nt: TGTGCCTGGAGTGTCAGGGGGCTGGGCACTGAAGCTTTCTTT; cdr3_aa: CAWSVRGLGTEAFF
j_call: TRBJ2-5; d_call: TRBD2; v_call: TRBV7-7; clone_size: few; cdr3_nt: TGTGCTAGCGGGCAGCTCGGACTAGCGGGGGAGGCGGAGACCCAGTACTTC; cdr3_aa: CASGQLGLAGEAETQYF
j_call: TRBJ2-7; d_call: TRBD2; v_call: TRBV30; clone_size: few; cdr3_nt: TGTGCCTGGAGCCGCGGGAGGGGATACGAGCAGTACTTC; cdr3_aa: CAWSRGRGYEQYF
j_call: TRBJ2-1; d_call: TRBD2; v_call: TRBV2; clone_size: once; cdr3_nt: TGTGCCAGCAGTGAACTAGCGGTTTACAATGAGCAGTTCTTC; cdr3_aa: CASSELAVYNEQFF
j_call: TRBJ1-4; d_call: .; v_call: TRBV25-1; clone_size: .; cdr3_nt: TGTGCCAGCGCTACCTTCCAGGGAAACGAAAAACTGTTTTTT; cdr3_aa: CASATFQGNEKLFF
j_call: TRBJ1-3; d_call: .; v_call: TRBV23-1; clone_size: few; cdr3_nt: TGCGCCAGCAGTCAATCGGGAGGCTACAGCGCCAAGGGAAACACCATATATTTT; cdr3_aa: CASSQSGGYSAKGNTIYF
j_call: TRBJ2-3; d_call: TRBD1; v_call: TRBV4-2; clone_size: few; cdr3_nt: TGTGCCAGCAGCCAGGTTACCGGGGACAGGGACACAGATACGCAGTATTTT; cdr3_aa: CASSQVTGDRDTDTQYF
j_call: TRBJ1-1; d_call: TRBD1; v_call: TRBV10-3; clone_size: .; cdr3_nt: TGTGCCATCAGTGTAACAGGGGGTATGAACACTGAAGCTTTCTTT; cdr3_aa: CAISVTGGMNTEAFF
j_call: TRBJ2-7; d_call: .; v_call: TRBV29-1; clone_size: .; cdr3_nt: TGCAGCGCCCTACTAGGGTTGTCCTACGAGCAGTACTTC; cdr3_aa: CSALLGLSYEQYF
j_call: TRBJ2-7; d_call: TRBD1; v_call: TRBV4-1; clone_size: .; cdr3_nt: TGCGCCAGCAGCCTCCGGGACAGTGGTTACGAGCAGTACTTC; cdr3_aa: CASSLRDSGYEQYF
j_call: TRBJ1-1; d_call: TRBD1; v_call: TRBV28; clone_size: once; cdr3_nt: TGTGCCAGCAGTCGACCCGACAGGGTGGACACTGAAGCTTTCTTT; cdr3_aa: CASSRPDRVDTEAFF
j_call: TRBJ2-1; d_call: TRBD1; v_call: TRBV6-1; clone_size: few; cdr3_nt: TGTGCCAGCAGTGCCGGACAGGGTATCAAGTCTAGCAATGAGCAGTTCTTC; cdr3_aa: CASSAGQGIKSSNEQFF
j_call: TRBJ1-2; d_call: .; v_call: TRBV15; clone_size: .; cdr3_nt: TGTGCCACCAGCAGAGGAGGGGGTTTGGTTGGCTACACCTTC; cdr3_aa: CATSRGGGLVGYTF
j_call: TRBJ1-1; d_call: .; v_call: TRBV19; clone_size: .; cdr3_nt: TGTGCCAGTACCCAGTCTCGGTCTGCAGGGATGAACACTGAAGCTTTCTTT; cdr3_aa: CASTQSRSAGMNTEAFF
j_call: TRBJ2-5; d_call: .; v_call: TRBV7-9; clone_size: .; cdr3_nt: TGTGCCAGCAGCTTACAGGCGGGACCTACGGAGACCCAGTACTTC; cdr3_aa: CASSLQAGPTETQYF
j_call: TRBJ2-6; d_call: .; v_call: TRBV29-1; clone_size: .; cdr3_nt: TGCAGCGTTACAGGTGCTGAGGCCAACGTCCTGACTTTC; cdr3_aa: CSVTGAEANVLTF
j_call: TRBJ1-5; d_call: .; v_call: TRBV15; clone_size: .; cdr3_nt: TGTGCCACCAGCAGAGATCGAGGGCGGCCCCAGCATTTT; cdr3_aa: CATSRDRGRPQHF
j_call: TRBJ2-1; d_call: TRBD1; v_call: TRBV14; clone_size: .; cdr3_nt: TGTGCCAGCGACAGGGGTGGCAATGAGCAGTTCTTC; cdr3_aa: CASDRGGNEQFF
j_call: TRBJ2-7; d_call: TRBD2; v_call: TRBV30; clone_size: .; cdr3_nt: TGTGCCTGCCGACTAGCGGGGTACGAGCAGTACTTC; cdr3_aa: CACRLAGYEQYF
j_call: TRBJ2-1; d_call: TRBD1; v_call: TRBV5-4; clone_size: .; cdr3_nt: TGTGCCAGCAGCCCAGAACAGGGGACGCATAGCAATGAGCAGTTCTTC; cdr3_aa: CASSPEQGTHSNEQFF
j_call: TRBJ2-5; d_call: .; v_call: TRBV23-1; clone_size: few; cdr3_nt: TGCGCCAGCAGTCATTGGGACTTCCAAGAGACCCAGTACTTC; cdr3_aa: CASSHWDFQETQYF
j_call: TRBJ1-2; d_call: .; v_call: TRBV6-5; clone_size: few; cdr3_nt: TGTGCCAGCAGTTACTCGGTGTTAGGGGATCTTGGCTACACCTTC; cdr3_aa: CASSYSVLGDLGYTF
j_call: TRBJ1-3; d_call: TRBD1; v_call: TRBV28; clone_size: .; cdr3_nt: TGTGCCAGCAGTACCATGGACAGGGTGAGAGGAAACACCATATATTTT; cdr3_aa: CASSTMDRVRGNTIYF
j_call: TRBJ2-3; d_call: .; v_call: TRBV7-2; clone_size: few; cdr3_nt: TGTGCCAGCAGCCCGAACCGCCTTCGCGGAGATACGCAGTATTTT; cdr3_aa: CASSPNRLRGDTQYF
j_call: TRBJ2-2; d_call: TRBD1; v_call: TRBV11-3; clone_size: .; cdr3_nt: TGTGCCAGCAGCCCTACAGGGGCCGGGGAGCTGTTTTTT; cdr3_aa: CASSPTGAGELFF
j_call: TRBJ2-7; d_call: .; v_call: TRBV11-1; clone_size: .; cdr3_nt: TGTGCCAGCAAGGTCCAGGGGCACACCTACGAGCAGTACTTC; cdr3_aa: CASKVQGHTYEQYF
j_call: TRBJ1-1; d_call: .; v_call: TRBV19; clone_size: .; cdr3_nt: TGTGCCACGGGTCTGGAGAGTAGGGGCACTGAAGCTTTCTTT; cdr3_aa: CATGLESRGTEAFF
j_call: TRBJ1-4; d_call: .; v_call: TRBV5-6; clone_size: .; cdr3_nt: TGTGCCAGCAGCTTTGGTGGGGGGACTAATGAAAAACTGTTTTTT; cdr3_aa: CASSFGGGTNEKLFF
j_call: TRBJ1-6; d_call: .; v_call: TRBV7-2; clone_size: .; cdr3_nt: TGTGCCAGCAGCTTAGAGAACAGGATCTCACCCCTCCACTTT; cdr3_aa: CASSLENRISPLHF
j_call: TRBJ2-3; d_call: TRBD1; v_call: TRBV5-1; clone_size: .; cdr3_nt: TGCGCCAGCAGCCAGGGAGGACAGGGGGCAGATACGCAGTATTTT; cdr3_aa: CASSQGGQGADTQYF
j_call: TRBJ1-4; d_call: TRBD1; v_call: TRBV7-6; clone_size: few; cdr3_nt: TGTGCCAGCAGCAGGACAGGGCGGGATGAAAAACTGTTTTTT; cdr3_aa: CASSRTGRDEKLFF
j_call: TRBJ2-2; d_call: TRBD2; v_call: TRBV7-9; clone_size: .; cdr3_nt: TGTGCCAGCAGCTCGGGACTGGGGGGGACCGGGGAGCTGTTTTTT; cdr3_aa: CASSSGLGGTGELFF
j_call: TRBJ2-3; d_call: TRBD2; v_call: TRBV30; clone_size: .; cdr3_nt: TGTGCCTGGAGTGAGGGGACTAGCGGAGACACAGATACGCAGTATTTT; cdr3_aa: CAWSEGTSGDTDTQYF
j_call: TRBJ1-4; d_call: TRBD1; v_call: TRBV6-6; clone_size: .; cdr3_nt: TGTGCCAGCAGTTCAGGGACAGGAGTTGAAAAACTGTTTTTT; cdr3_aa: CASSSGTGVEKLFF
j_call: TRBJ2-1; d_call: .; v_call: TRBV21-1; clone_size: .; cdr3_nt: TGTGCCAGCAGCAATATCGCGGGAGCTCTCTACAATGAGCAGTTCTTC; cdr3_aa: CASSNIAGALYNEQFF
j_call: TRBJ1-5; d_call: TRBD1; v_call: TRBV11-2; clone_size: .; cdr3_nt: TGTGCCAGCAGCATGGGGACAGGAAGAAATCAGCCCCAGCATTTT; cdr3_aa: CASSMGTGRNQPQHF
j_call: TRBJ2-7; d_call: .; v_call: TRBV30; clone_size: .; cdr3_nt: TGTGCCTGGAGTACGGGACAAGCCTACGAGCAGTACTTC; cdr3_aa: CAWSTGQAYEQYF
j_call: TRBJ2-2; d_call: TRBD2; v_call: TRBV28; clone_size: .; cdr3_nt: TGTGCCAGCAGTCCAGCGGGAGTTGGGACCGGGGAGCTGTTTTTT; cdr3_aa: CASSPAGVGTGELFF
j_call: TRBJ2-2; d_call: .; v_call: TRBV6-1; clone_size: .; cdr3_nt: TGTGCCAGCAGTACCCGACAGGCGGCCGGGGAGCTGTTTTTT; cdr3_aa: CASSTRQAAGELFF
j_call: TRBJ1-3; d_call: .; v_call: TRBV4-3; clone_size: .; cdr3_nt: TGCGCCAGCAGCCAAGCCTGGGGGGTTCTCGGAAACACCATATATTTT; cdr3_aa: CASSQAWGVLGNTIYF
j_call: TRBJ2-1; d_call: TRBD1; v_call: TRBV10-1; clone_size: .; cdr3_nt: TGCGCCAGCAGTCTGGACAGGATGAGCAATGAGCAGTTCTTC; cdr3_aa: CASSLDRMSNEQFF
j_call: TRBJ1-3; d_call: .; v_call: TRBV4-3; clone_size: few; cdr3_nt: TGCGCCAGCAGCCAAGATCGCTACAGACTATATTTT; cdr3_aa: CASSQDRYRLYF
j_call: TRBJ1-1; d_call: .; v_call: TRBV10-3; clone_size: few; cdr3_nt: TGTGCCATCAGGGGCAACCAGAACACTGAAGCTTTCTTT; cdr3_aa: CAIRGNQNTEAFF
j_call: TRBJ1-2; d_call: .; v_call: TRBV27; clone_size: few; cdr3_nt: TGTGCCAGCAGGATCTCCCGGACAGCTTCAAACTATGGCTACACCTTC; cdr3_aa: CASRISRTASNYGYTF
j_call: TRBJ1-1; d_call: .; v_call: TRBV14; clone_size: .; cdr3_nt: TGTGCCAGCAGCCAAAGACGGGTGAACACTGAAGCTTTCTTT; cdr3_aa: CASSQRRVNTEAFF
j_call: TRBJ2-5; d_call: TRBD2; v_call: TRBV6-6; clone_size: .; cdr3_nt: TGTGCCAGCAGTTACGGGGGACTAGCGGGAGAGGAGACCCAGTACTTC; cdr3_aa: CASSYGGLAGEETQYF
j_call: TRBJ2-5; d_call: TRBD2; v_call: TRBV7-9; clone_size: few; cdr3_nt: TGTGCCAGCAGCCCAAGGACTAGCGGGTCGTACCAAGAGACCCAGTACTTC; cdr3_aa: CASSPRTSGSYQETQYF
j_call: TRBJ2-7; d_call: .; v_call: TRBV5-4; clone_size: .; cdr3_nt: TGTGCCAGCAGCTTGCTAGGTGCGCCCGAGCAGTACTTC; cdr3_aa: CASSLLGAPEQYF
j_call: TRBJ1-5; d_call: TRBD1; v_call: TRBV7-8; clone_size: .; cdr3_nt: TGTGCCAGCAGCTTAGATGCCAGGGGGCAGCCCCAGCATTTT; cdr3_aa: CASSLDARGQPQHF
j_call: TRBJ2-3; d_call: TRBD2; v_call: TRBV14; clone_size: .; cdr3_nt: TGTGCCAGCAGCCAAGTGAGCCTAGCGGGCGATACGCAGTATTTT; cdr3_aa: CASSQVSLAGDTQYF
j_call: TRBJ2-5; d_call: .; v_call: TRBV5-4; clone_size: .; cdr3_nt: TGTGCCAGCAGCTTGGAAGCGTCCGGGGGTGAGACCCAGTACTTC; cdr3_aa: CASSLEASGGETQYF